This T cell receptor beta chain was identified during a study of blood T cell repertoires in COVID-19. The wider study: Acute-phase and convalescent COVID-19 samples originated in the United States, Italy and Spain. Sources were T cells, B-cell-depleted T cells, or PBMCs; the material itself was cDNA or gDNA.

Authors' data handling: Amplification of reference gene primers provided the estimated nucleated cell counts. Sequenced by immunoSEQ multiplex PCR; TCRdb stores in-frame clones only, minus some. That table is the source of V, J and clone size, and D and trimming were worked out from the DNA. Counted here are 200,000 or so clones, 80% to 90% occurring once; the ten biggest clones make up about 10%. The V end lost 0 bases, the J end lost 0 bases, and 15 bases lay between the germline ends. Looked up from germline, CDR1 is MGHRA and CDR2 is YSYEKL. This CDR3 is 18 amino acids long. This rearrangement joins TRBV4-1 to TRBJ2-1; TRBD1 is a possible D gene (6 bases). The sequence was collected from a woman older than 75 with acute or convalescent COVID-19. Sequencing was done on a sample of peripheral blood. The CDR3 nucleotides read TGCGCCAGCAGCCAAGACCTCCAGGGGCGCAGCTCCTACAATGAGCAGTTCTTC. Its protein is CASSQDLQGRSSYNEQFF.